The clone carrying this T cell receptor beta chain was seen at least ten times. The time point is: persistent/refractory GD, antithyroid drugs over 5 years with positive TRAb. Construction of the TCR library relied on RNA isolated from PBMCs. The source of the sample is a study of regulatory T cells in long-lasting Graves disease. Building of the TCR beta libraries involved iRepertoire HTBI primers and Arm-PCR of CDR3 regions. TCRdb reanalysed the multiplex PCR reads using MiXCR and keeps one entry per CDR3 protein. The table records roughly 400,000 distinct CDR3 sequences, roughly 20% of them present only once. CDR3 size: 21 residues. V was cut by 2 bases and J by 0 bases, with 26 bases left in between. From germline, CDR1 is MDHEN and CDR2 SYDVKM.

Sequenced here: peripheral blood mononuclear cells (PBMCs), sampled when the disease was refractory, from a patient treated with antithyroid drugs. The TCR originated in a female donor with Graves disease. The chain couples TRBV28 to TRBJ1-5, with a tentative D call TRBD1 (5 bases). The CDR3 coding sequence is TGTGCCAGCAGTTTAAGTCCGGGGAGGGGCGGAAATACCTATAGCAATCAGCCCCAGCATTTT. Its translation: CASSLSPGRGGNTYSNQPQHF.